A selection of T cell receptor beta chains follows, all from one sample in a study of Tregs in tolerant kidney transplant recipients. The data were produced by immunoSEQ multiplex PCR, yet TCRdb's version contains in-frame clones alone and is incomplete. The data hold 15,000 to 17,000 clones, with 85% to 95% observed a single time. The source material was CD8+ T cells from blood. Source of these receptors: a human donor in good health. CDR3s include the opening cysteine and the closing phenylalanine or tryptophan. A D gene is named only where the DNA matches it firmly.

D,V,J,CDR3
TRBD1,TRBV5-6,TRBJ1-6,CASSSITGGRNSPLHF
TRBD2,TRBV7-2,TRBJ2-3,CASSRTSGSLDTQYF
TRBD2,TRBV27,TRBJ2-5,CASSPRLAGKETQYF
TRBD2,TRBV7-3,TRBJ2-1,CASSFGGSIYNEQFF
NA,TRBV7-6,TRBJ2-5,CASSLGGSLETQYF
NA,TRBV9,TRBJ1-6,CASSVDGNPINSPLHF
NA,TRBV9,TRBJ2-7,CASSVGSYSYEQYF
NA,TRBV27,TRBJ2-7,CASSFNMVEQYF
TRBD1,TRBV27,TRBJ2-3,CASIPDRGRTDTQYF
NA,TRBV29-1,TRBJ2-5,CSVGKGETQYF
TRBD2,TRBV7-9,TRBJ2-3,CASMGLAPFSTDTQYF
NA,TRBV4-1,TRBJ2-3,CASSQDPAAGDTQYF
NA,TRBV7-9,TRBJ1-1,CASSPVLNTEAFF
NA,TRBV4-2,TRBJ2-5,CASSWGLTQYF
NA,TRBV11-1,TRBJ2-1,CASSLGGSTYNEQFF
TRBD2,TRBV7-9,TRBJ2-5,CASSFTRLAVETQYF
NA,TRBV30,TRBJ1-4,CAWSEVLGGGKLFF
TRBD2,TRBV27,TRBJ2-1,CASSRSGTSGSSYNEQFF